These 22 T cell receptor beta chains originate from one sample sequenced in a study of T-cell reconstitution after alpha-beta-depleted transplantation in children. Library preparation (for TCRbeta) was performed with unique molecular identifiers. TCRdb ran MiXCR on the PCR reads and lists one entry per CDR3 protein. This table holds about 100,000 distinct CDR3 sequences, about 8% found once. Material: PBMCs, obtained before TCRalphabeta/CD19-depleted stem cell transplant. These receptors all come from a boy younger than 10 with acute lymphoblastic leukemia, due to receive a stem cell transplant.

This clonotype has a handful of counts. The V call is TRBV29-1, the J call TRBJ2-7; 11 bases fit TRBD1. The CDR3 totals 12 residues. The germline CDR1 and CDR2 sequences are SQVTM and ANQGSEA. V lost 8 bases, J lost 9 bases, and 9 bases stayed unmatched. Here the CDR3 reads CSIRDRGGVQYF. The CDR3 DNA is TGCAGCATACGGGACAGGGGGGGGGTGCAGTACTTC.

The sample holds many counts of this clonotype. The J gene is TRBJ2-7, the V gene TRBV20-1; D may be TRBD1 (5 bases). Germline lookup yields CDR1 DFQATT and CDR2 SNEGSKA (reference sequence). The CDR3 is made up of 15 amino acids. V lost 4 bases to trimming and J lost 0 bases, with 16 bases between them. The CDR3 DNA reads TGCAGTGCTACCCCCCGGACATCCAGCTCCTACGAGCAGTACTTC. Residues: CSATPRTSSSYEQYF.

V and J are TRBV7-8 and TRBJ2-5; perhaps TRBD2 as D (7 bases). V lost 3 bases, J lost 4 bases, and 18 bases lay in between. Per germline, CDR1 SGHVS and CDR2 FQNEAQ. The CDR3 length is 16 residues. The CDR3 DNA reads as TGTGCCAGCAGCTTTCCGAGGGGGGGGATTACAGAGACCCAGTACTTC. This gives the protein CASSFPRGGITETQYF.

This clonotype was detected many times. The chain combines TRBV11-2 with TRBJ2-7; TRBD2 matches at 7 bases. The V gene's germline CDR1 is SGHAT and CDR2 FQNNGV. Trimming took 3 bases from V and 4 from J; bases not matched to a gene: 6. The CDR3 is made up of 14 amino acids. The CDR3 loop is CASSLFGGGYEQYF. The CDR3 DNA is TGTGCCAGCAGCTTGTTCGGGGGAGGGTACGAGCAGTACTTC. Full variable domain (rest looked up from reference TRBV11-2 and TRBJ2-7): EAGVAQSPRYKIIEKRQSVAFWCNPISGHATLYWYQQILGQGPKLLIQFQNNGVVDDSQLPKDRFSAERLKGVDSTLKIQPAKLEDSAVYLCASSLFGGGYEQYFGPGTRLTVT.

In this sample, this clonotype is large. The rearrangement joins TRBV20-1 to TRBJ1-1; the D is unclear. The CDR3 loop spans 11 amino acids. Trimming cost V 1 base and J 0 bases, with 0 bases left between them. The V gene's germline CDR1 is DFQATT and CDR2 SNEGSKA (reference sequence). CDR3 nucleotides: TGCAGTGCTAGAGTGAACACTGAAGCTTTCTTT. Translated: CSARVNTEAFF.

Many counts were recorded for this clonotype. The chain recombines TRBV2 with TRBJ2-2; maybe TRBD1 (5 bases). The CDR3 is made up of 16 amino acids. The V end was cut by 3 bases, the J end by 4 bases, with 15 bases between. CDR1 is SNHLY and CDR2 is FYNNEI in the germline V gene. For the CDR3, the DNA is TGTGCCAGCAGTGATTGGCAGGGTATTTTCACCGGGGAGCTGTTTTTT. Translation gives CASSDWQGIFTGELFF. Filled out from reference TRBV2 and TRBJ2-2, the complete variable domain reads EPEVTQTPSHQVTQMGQEVILRCVPISNHLYFYWYRQILGQKVEFLVSFYNNEISEKSEIFDDQFSVERPDGSNFTLKIRSTKLEDSAMYFCASSDWQGIFTGELFFGEGSRLTVL.

The chain recombines TRBV5-1 with TRBJ2-3; perhaps TRBD2 as D (7 bases). The CDR3 totals 16 residues. The germline V gene has CDR1 SGHRS and CDR2 YFSETQ. The V end was cut by 4 bases, the J end by 2 bases, with 17 bases between. CDR3 in DNA: TGCGCCAGCAGCCCCGGGGCGCGGGGGCCCACAGATACGCAGTATTTT. Residues: CASSPGARGPTDTQYF.

This chain uses TRBV12-3 or TRBV12-4 with TRBJ2-7; 10 bases are shared with TRBD1. This CDR3 has 15 residues. V lost 0 bases, J lost 4 bases, and 3 bases stayed unmatched. As DNA, the CDR3 is TGTGCCAGCAGTTTAGCGGGGACAGGGGAATACGAGCAGTACTTC. Translating it yields CASSLAGTGEYEQYF.

This clonotype was seen a few times. The V gene is TRBV19, the J gene TRBJ1-5; D unresolved. V was shortened by 0 bases and J by 7 bases, with 1 base between the two germline ends. The CDR3 extends over 11 amino acids. Germline V gives CDR1 LNHDA, CDR2 SQIVND (reference sequence). The CDR3 here is CASSIDQPQHF. CDR3 nucleotide sequence: TGTGCCAGTAGTATAGACCAGCCCCAGCATTTT.

The rearrangement links TRBV27 to TRBJ1-6, with D possibly TRBD1 on 5 matching bases. The CDR3 has 19 residues. CDR1 and CDR2 (germline): MNHEY, SMNVEV (reference sequence). V was clipped by 1 base and J by 3 bases, with 19 bases between them. In DNA form, the CDR3 reads TGTGCCAGCAGTTTATTAGGGACCGTTGGGGTCCTCTATAATTCACCCCTCCACTTT. Its translation: CASSLLGTVGVLYNSPLHF.

This clonotype came up many times. The chain couples TRBV5-1 to TRBJ1-5; no clear D. CDR1 is SGHRS, CDR2 YFSETQ, per germline. Trimming removed 3 bases at V and 3 bases at J, with 13 bases between. The CDR3 length is 15 residues. The CDR3 DNA follows: TGCGCCAGCAGCTGGAGAGGGAGCAACAATCAGCCCCAGCATTTT. Residues: CASSWRGSNNQPQHF.

The rearrangement joins TRBV10-1 to TRBJ2-2; 9 positions agree with TRBD1. CDR3 length: 15 residues. Germline V lookup: CDR1 WNHNN, CDR2 SYGVQD (reference sequence). V dropped 5 bases and J dropped 5; count of bases not matched to a gene: 6. The CDR3 loop is CASSKGQGETGELFF. The CDR3 DNA sequence: TGCGCCAGCAGTAAGGGACAGGGAGAGACCGGGGAGCTGTTTTTT.

This clonotype was seen at least ten times. The rearrangement joins TRBV2 to TRBJ1-1, with TRBD1 matching over 7 bases. Germline loops: CDR1 SNHLY, CDR2 FYNNEI. With 7 bases clipped from V and 0 bases from J, the junction kept 2 bases outside the gene matches. There are 13 residues in the CDR3. The CDR3 spells CASTGQMNTEAFF. The CDR3 DNA is TGTGCCAGCACGGGACAGATGAACACTGAAGCTTTCTTT.

This clonotype was seen at least ten times. The V and J genes are TRBV5-1 and TRBJ1-4; no definite D call. The CDR3 runs to 14 residues. Germline lookup yields CDR1 SGHRS and CDR2 YFSETQ. Trimming removed 0 bases from V and 7 bases from J, with 10 bases in between. The CDR3 DNA follows: TGCGCCAGCAGCTTGGATGGGGTCGCTGAAAAACTGTTTTTT. As protein: CASSLDGVAEKLFF.

This clonotype was observed a handful of times. This chain connects TRBV6-4 to TRBJ2-2; possible D gene TRBD1, 5 bases. The germline CDR1 and CDR2 sequences are MRHNA and SNTAGT. This CDR3 comprises 14 residues. The V end lost 3 bases, the J end lost 4 bases, and 9 bases lay between the germline ends. The CDR3 nucleotides read TGTGCCAGCAGTGAAGGGGTTGGCACCGGGGAGCTGTTTTTT. Translating gives CASSEGVGTGELFF.

This clonotype occurred many times. The chain has TRBV7-6 and TRBJ2-3; D may be TRBD1 (6 bases). V gave up 0 bases and J gave up 7 bases, with 14 bases separating them. This CDR3 is built from 15 residues. Per germline, CDR1 SGHVS and CDR2 FNYEAQ. CDR3 nucleotides: TGTGCCAGCAGCTTAGCGGGGGCCCTCTCAAATACGCAGTATTTT. It yields the protein CASSLAGALSNTQYF.

The chain carries TRBV27 and TRBJ2-7; D is possibly TRBD1 (6 bases). Trimming left V 0 bases short and J 4 bases short, with 13 bases between. Looked up from germline, CDR1 is MNHEY and CDR2 is SMNVEV (reference sequence). The CDR3 extends over 15 amino acids. The chain's CDR3 is CASSLSGRGLYEQYF. The CDR3 nucleotides read TGTGCCAGCAGTTTATCGGGCAGGGGATTATACGAGCAGTACTTC.

This clonotype was observed many times. The rearrangement uses TRBV4-1 and TRBJ2-5; TRBD1 matches at 7 bases. V shed 5 bases, J shed 5 bases, and the junction held 14 bases outside the gene matches. Germline CDR1 is MGHRA and CDR2 is YSYEKL. The CDR3 consists of 16 residues. CDR3 in DNA: TGCGCCAGCAGCTCGTCGACAGGGTGGGTTGCGGAGACCCAGTACTTC. Residues: CASSSSTGWVAETQYF.

This clonotype appeared many times. This chain joins TRBV27 and TRBJ1-4; weak D call: TRBD1 (5 bases). The CDR3 covers 12 residues. CDR1 MNHEY and CDR2 SMNVEV come from the germline V gene (reference sequence). Trimming cost V 4 bases and J 7 bases, with 7 bases left between them. The CDR3 coding sequence is TGTGCCAGCAGTTCGAGGGGTGAAAAACTGTTTTTT. Translation: CASSSRGEKLFF.

This clonotype was counted a few times. V is TRBV28 and J is TRBJ2-1; 7 positions agree with TRBD1. Losses at the gene ends were 3 bases for V and 7 bases for J; bases not matched to a gene: 6. Looked up from germline, CDR1 is MDHEN and CDR2 is SYDVKM. The CDR3 loop spans 14 amino acids. CDR3 in DNA: TGTGCCAGCAGTTTCGGAGGACAGGTTAATGAGCAGTTCTTC. Amino acid sequence: CASSFGGQVNEQFF. Combining the CDR3 with reference TRBV28 and TRBJ2-1 gives the whole variable domain DVKVTQSSRYLVKRTGEKVFLECVQDMDHENMFWYRQDPGLGLRLIYFSYDVKMKEKGDIPEGYSVSREKKERFSLILESASTNQTSMYLCASSFGGQVNEQFFGPGTRLTVL.

The table lists this clonotype with a few counts. The chain links TRBV6-5 to TRBJ1-2, with D possibly TRBD1 on 6 matching bases. Germline V lookup: CDR1 MNHEY, CDR2 SVGAGI. The CDR3 loop spans 13 amino acids. The V and J ends lost 6 bases and 4 bases respectively, with 12 bases between them. This chain's CDR3 is CASRLDRTYGYTF. CDR3 DNA: TGTGCCAGCAGACTCGACAGGACCTATGGCTACACCTTC.

This clonotype was observed at least ten times. The V and J genes are TRBV7-7 and TRBJ2-3; 14 bases line up with TRBD2. Trimming took 5 bases from V and 2 from J; bases not matched to a gene: 9. The CDR3 is made up of 18 amino acids. The germline CDR1 and CDR2 sequences are SSHAT and FNYEAQ (reference sequence). CDR3 DNA: TGTGCCAGCAGCCCCCGACTAGCGGGGGGGCAGGACACAGATACGCAGTATTTT. This sequence encodes CASSPRLAGGQDTDTQYF.